This T cell receptor beta chain was found in a study of response to subunit inactivated influenza vaccine (dated by TCRdb to the late 2010s). About the investigation overall: Deep quantitative T cell receptor repertoire profiling was used in the study to track responses to a trivalent subunit inactivated influenza vaccine. Paper-wide results and their limitations: The authors suggested that each seasonal influenza vaccination may recruit only a limited number of new T cells.

The CDR3 goes from the cysteine to the phenylalanine over 15 residues. The read is trimmed to its CDR3 DNA, 45 bases read in frame from base 1. Trimming leaves V shorter by 7 bases and J shorter by 0 bases, with the junction holding 5 bases beyond the gene matches. This clonotype occurred a few times. The target of this receptor is not known. Per-base qualities were not stored, and no clone one base away is much larger. The library was obtained by RT-PCR. The sequencing machine was an Illumina HiSeq 2500. The raw public data were reprocessed by TCRdb itself: fastp quality trimming at Q25, MiXCR clonotype calling, in-frame beta chains only. Every CDR3 protein is listed once, alongside the most common genes and DNA of its rows. This sample has 500,000 to 600,000 distinct CDR3 sequences in its table, and 14% of those were observed once. The ten top clones hold over 8.5% of the sample.

Material: PBMCs from blood, obtained approximately 13 days after vaccination. The chain was built from TRBV12-3 or TRBV12-4 and TRBJ1-4; the junction holds 7 bases that match TRBD1. The sequence derives from a man in his fifties or sixties who received an inactivated influenza vaccine. Donor details come from another sample of the same person, matched by shared clones. Read as DNA, the sequence is TGTGCCAGCACCCAAACAGGGGCAACTAATGAAAAACTGTTTTTT. Translation gives CASTQTGATNEKLFF.